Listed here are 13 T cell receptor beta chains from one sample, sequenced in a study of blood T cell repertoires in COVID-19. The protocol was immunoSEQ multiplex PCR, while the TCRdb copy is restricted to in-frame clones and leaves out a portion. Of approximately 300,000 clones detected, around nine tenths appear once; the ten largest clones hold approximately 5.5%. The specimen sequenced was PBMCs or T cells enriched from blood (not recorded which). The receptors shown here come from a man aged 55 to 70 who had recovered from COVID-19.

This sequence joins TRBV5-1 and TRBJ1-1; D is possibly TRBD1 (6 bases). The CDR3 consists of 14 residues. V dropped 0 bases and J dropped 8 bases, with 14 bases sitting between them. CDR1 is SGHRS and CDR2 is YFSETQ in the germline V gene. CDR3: CASSLGQVGEEAFF. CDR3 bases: TGCGCCAGCAGCTTGGGACAGGTCGGTGAAGAAGCTTTCTTT.

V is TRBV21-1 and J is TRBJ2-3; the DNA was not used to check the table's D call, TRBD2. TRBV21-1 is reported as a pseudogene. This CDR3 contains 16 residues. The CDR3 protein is CASSSLRAGVADTQYF. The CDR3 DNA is TGTGCCAGCAGCTCCTTGAGAGCGGGAGTAGCAGATACGCAGTATTTT.

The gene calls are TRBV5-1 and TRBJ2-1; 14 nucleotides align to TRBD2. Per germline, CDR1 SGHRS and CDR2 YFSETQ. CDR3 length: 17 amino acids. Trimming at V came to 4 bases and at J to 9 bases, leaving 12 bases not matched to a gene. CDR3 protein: CASSPYPGTSGSIEQFF. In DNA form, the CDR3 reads TGCGCCAGCAGCCCTTACCCCGGGACTAGCGGGAGTATTGAGCAGTTCTTC.

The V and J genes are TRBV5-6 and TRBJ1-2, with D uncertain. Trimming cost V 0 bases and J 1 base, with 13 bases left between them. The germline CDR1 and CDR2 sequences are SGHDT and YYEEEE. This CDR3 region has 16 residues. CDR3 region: CASSLARGLSNYGYTF. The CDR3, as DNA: TGTGCCAGCAGCTTGGCTCGAGGACTTAGTAACTATGGCTACACCTTC.

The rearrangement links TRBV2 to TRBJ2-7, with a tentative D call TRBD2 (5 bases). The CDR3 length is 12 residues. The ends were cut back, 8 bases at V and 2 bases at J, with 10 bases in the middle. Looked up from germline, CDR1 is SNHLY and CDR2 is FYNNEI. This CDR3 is CASRDRTYEQYF. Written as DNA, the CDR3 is TGTGCCAGCCGGGATCGAACCTACGAGCAGTACTTC.

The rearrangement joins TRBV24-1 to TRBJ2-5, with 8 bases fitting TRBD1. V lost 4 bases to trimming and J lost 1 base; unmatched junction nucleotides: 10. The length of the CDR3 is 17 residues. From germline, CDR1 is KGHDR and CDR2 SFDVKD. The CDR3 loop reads CATSENRGWVSQETQYF. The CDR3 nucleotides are TGTGCCACCAGTGAAAACAGGGGGTGGGTATCCCAAGAGACCCAGTACTTC.

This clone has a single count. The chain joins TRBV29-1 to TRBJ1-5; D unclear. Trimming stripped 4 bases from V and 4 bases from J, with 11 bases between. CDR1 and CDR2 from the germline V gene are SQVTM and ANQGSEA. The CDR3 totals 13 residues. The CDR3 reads CSVVGQNNQPQHF. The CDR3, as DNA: TGCAGCGTTGTTGGGCAGAATAATCAGCCCCAGCATTTT.

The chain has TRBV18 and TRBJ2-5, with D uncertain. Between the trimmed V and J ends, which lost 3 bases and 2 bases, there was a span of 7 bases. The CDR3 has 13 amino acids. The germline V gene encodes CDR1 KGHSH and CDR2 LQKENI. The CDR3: CASSPNIQETQYF. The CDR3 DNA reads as TGTGCCAGCTCACCGAACATACAAGAGACCCAGTACTTC.

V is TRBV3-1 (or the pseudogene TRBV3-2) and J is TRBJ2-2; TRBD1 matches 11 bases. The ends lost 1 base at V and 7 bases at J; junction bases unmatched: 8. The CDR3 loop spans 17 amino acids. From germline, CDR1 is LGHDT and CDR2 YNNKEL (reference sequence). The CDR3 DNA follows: TGTGCCAGCAGCCAAGTTGGGACAGGGGGAGGAGTCGGGGAGCTGTTTTTT. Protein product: CASSQVGTGGGVGELFF.

The CDR3, as DNA: TGTGCCAGCAGCCAGGGGGCGATGCAGAATCAGCCCCAGCATTTT. Its translation is CASSQGAMQNQPQHF. The V gene is TRBV7-2, the J gene TRBJ1-5; 8 bases align to TRBD1. With 5 bases clipped from V and 4 bases from J, the junction kept 7 bases outside the gene matches. The CDR3 has 15 residues. Germline lookup yields CDR1 SGHTA and CDR2 FQGNSA.

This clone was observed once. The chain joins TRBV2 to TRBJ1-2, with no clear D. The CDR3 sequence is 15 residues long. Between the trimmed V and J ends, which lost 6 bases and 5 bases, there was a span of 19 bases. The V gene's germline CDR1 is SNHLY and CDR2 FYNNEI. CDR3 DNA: TGTGCCAGCAGCCCCGATCTCCCGGGGAAATATGGCTACACCTTC. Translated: CASSPDLPGKYGYTF.

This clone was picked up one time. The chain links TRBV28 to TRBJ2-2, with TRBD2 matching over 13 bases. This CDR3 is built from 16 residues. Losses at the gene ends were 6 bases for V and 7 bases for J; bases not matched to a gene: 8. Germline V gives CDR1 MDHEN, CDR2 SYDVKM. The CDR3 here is CASSPGTSGKVGELFF. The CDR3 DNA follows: TGTGCCAGCAGCCCCGGGACTAGCGGGAAGGTCGGGGAGCTGTTTTTT.

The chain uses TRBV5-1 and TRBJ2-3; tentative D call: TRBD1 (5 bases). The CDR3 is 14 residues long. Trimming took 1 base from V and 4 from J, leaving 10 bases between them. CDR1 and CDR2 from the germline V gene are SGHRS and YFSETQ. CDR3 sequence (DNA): TGCGCCAGCAGCTTGAACCGACAGTCAGATACGCAGTATTTT. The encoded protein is CASSLNRQSDTQYF.